Following are 13 T cell receptor beta chains from one sample sequenced in a study of T cell responses to AZD1222 COVID-19 vaccine. Libraries were prepared by immunoSEQ multiplex PCR; TCRdb keeps only in-frame clonotypes and omits some of them. The table lists tens of thousands of clones, about 88% of them singletons. This sample comprised peripheral blood, obtained 28 days after the second AZD1222 dose. These receptors came from an adult who received the AZD1222 COVID-19 vaccine.

The sample holds a few counts of this clone. The chain carries TRBV29-1 and TRBJ2-5; 13 nucleotides line up with TRBD2. V was clipped by 3 bases and J by 1 base; unmatched bases: 8. This CDR3 spans 17 amino acids. The germline gives CDR1 SQVTM, CDR2 ANQGSEA. CDR3 region: CSVEARTSGSTQETQYF. The CDR3 bases are TGCAGCGTTGAGGCCAGGACTAGCGGGAGTACCCAAGAGACCCAGTACTTC. Full variable domain (remainder filled in from reference TRBV29-1 and TRBJ2-5): SAVISQKPSRDICQRGTSLTIQCQVDSQVTMMFWYRQQPGQSLTLIATANQGSEATYESGFVIDKFPISRPNLTFSTLTVSNMSPEDSSIYLCSVEARTSGSTQETQYFGPGTRLLVL.

V and J are TRBV19 and TRBJ2-1; 11 nucleotides align to TRBD2. Germline CDR1 LNHDA, CDR2 SQIVND (reference sequence). The CDR3 runs to 16 residues. With V trimmed by 3 bases and J by 8 bases, 9 bases remained unmatched. The DNA of the CDR3 is TGTGCCAGTAGTATCCAACTAGCGGGAGTTGAGGATGAGCAGTTCTTC. This sequence encodes CASSIQLAGVEDEQFF.

The J gene is TRBJ2-7, the V gene TRBV4-2; D is unclear. The CDR3 sequence is 14 residues long. V lost 2 bases to trimming and J lost 5 bases, with 13 bases between them. CDR1 is LGHNA, CDR2 YNFKEQ, per germline. Here the CDR3 DNA reads TGTGCCAGCAGCCAATGGTACCAGCCCCACGAGCAGTACTTC. As protein: CASSQWYQPHEQYF.

V is TRBV5-1 and J is TRBJ1-1; 8 nucleotides agree with TRBD1. The ends lost 5 bases at V and 4 bases at J; junction bases unmatched: 7. CDR3 length equals 14 residues. Germline CDR1 and CDR2: SGHRS and YFSETQ. The CDR3 protein is CASRDRAGGTEAFF. The CDR3 region has the DNA TGCGCCAGCAGGGACAGGGCTGGAGGCACTGAAGCTTTCTTT.

The chain is built from TRBV4-2 and TRBJ1-1, with no clear D. This CDR3 has 14 residues. Trimming shortened V by 1 base and J by 1 base, and 7 bases separated the two germline ends. CDR1 LGHNA and CDR2 YNFKEQ come from the germline V gene. The CDR3 protein is CASSQVSENTEAFF. The DNA of the CDR3 is TGTGCCAGCAGCCAAGTATCTGAGAACACTGAAGCTTTCTTT.

This sequence joins TRBV5-1 and TRBJ2-3, with D possibly matching TRBD2 (6 bases). Germline CDR1 SGHRS, CDR2 YFSETQ. Trimming stripped 1 base from V and 2 bases from J, with 14 bases between. The CDR3 contains 16 residues. The CDR3 coding sequence is TGCGCCAGCAGCTTGTTGGTGGGAGGTATCACAGATACGCAGTATTTT. This translates into CASSLLVGGITDTQYF. The full variable domain, its missing parts supplied by reference TRBV5-1 and TRBJ2-3, is KAGVTQTPRYLIKTRGQQVTLSCSPISGHRSVSWYQQTPGQGLQFLFEYFSETQRNKGNFPGRFSGRQFSNSRSEMNVSTLELGDSALYLCASSLLVGGITDTQYFGPGTRLTVL.

The V call is TRBV6-5, the J call TRBJ1-1; D gene uncertain. The V and J ends lost 4 bases and 2 bases respectively, with 8 bases between them. CDR1 is MNHEY and CDR2 is SVGAGI in the germline V gene. The CDR3 runs to 13 residues. CDR3 nucleotides: TGTGCCAGCAGTTTAGGAGCAAACACTGAAGCTTTCTTT. This translates into CASSLGANTEAFF.

The rearrangement links TRBV5-4 to TRBJ2-3; tentative D call: TRBD1 (6 bases). The CDR3 is 14 residues long. V lost 3 bases to trimming and J lost 4 bases, with 12 bases between them. Germline V gene data show CDR1 as SGHNT and CDR2 as YYREEE (reference sequence). CDR3 sequence reads: CASSSYRAADTQYF. The CDR3 nucleotides read TGTGCCAGCAGCTCGTACAGGGCTGCAGATACGCAGTATTTT.

V and J are TRBV19 and TRBJ2-3; 11 bases agree with TRBD2. V trimming: 5 bases; J trimming: 0 bases; junction bases outside the gene matches: 1. This CDR3 is built from 15 residues. The germline gives CDR1 LNHDA, CDR2 SQIVND (reference sequence). This chain's CDR3 is CASSRTSGSTDTQYF. CDR3 coding DNA: TGTGCCAGTAGTCGGACTAGCGGGAGCACAGATACGCAGTATTTT.

This chain links TRBV11-2 with TRBJ1-5; TRBD1 might be the D (5 bases). The V gene's germline CDR1 is SGHAT and CDR2 FQNNGV. This CDR3 comprises 14 residues. Trimming cost V 5 bases and J 9 bases, with 17 bases left between them. The CDR3, as DNA: TGTGCCAGCAGCCTCCACCAGGGAGAGCGGCCCCAGCATTTT. Its translation is CASSLHQGERPQHF.

V and J are TRBV4-3 and TRBJ2-1; 10 bases map to TRBD2. CDR3 length: 15 residues. Trimming removed 1 base from V and 5 bases from J; junction bases left unmatched: 2. The germline V gene encodes CDR1 LGHNA and CDR2 YSLEER. CDR3 in DNA: TGCGCCAGCAGCCAAGTAACTAGCGGGGACAATGAGCAGTTCTTC. Translation: CASSQVTSGDNEQFF.

This rearrangement joins TRBV19 to TRBJ2-1; D remains ambiguous. The CDR3 sequence is 11 residues long. Trimming pared 3 bases from V and 6 bases from J, leaving 3 bases between. From germline, CDR1 is LNHDA and CDR2 SQIVND (reference sequence). The CDR3 sequence: CASSMFNEQFF. The DNA for the CDR3 is TGTGCCAGTAGTATGTTCAATGAGCAGTTCTTC. The variable domain in full, with the rest retrieved from reference TRBV19 and TRBJ2-1, is DGGITQSPKYLFRKEGQNVTLSCEQNLNHDAMYWYRQDPGQGLRLIYYSQIVNDFQKGDIAEGYSVSREKKESFPLTVTSAQKNPTAFYLCASSMFNEQFFGPGTRLTVL.

V usage is TRBV6-1 and J usage is TRBJ2-2; the match to TRBD2 covers 7 bases. CDR1 and CDR2 (germline): MNHNS, SASEGT. The CDR3 covers 15 residues. The junction had 7 bases not matched to a gene; V was cut back by 1 base and J by 8 bases. The chain's CDR3 is CASSEVSPRGGELFF. The CDR3 DNA sequence: TGTGCCAGCAGTGAAGTGTCACCGCGGGGGGGGGAGCTGTTTTTT.